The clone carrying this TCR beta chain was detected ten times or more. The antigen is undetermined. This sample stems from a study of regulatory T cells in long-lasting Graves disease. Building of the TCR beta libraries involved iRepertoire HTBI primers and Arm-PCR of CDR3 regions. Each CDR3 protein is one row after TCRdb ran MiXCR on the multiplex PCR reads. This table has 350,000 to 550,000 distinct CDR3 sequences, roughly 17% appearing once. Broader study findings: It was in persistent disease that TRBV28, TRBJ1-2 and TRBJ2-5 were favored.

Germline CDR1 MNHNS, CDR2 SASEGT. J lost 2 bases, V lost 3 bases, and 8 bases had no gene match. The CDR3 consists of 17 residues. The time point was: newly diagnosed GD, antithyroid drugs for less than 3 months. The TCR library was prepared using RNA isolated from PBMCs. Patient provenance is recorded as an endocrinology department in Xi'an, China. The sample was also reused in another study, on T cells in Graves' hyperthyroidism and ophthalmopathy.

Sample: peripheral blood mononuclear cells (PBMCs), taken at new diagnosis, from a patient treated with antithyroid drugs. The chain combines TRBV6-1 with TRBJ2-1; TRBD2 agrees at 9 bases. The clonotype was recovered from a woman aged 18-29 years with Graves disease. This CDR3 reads CASSEGRLAVTYNEQFF. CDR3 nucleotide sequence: TGTGCCAGCAGTGAGGGGAGACTAGCGGTTACCTACAATGAGCAGTTCTTC.